The 22 T cell receptor beta chains in this list originate from one sample, sequenced in a study of OX40 agonist ivuxolimab in advanced cancers. This table comes from immunoSEQ multiplex PCR, and its TCRdb copy is limited to in-frame clones, with some not included. The data show about 34,000 clones, approximately 89% seen once. The source was CD4+ or CD8+ T cells sorted from blood, collected in a trial of the OX40 agonist ivuxolimab. The source is an adult with an advanced solid tumor such as melanoma, head and neck, liver or kidney cancer.

J is TRBJ2-7 and V is TRBV23-1; the match to TRBD1 covers 11 bases. TRBV23-1 is sorted into the ORF group, with uncertain function. Germline trimming cut 0 bases from V and 1 base from J; bases unmatched to any gene: 2. The CDR3 is 16 residues long. CDR3 sequence (DNA): TGCGCCAGCAGTCAATCCGGGACAGGGGGTTCCTACGAGCAGTACTTC. This translates into CASSQSGTGGSYEQYF.

V is TRBV6-5 and J is TRBJ1-1; D remains unclear. V was clipped by 0 bases and J by 10 bases, with 6 bases between them. In germline, CDR1 is MNHEY, CDR2 SVGAGI. CDR3 length equals 11 residues. CDR3 residues: CASSYSRGAFF. DNA of the CDR3: TGTGCCAGCAGTTACTCCCGAGGAGCTTTCTTT.

The chain is built from TRBV9 and TRBJ2-1, with D possibly TRBD2 on 5 matching bases. The germline V gene has CDR1 SGDLS and CDR2 YYNGEE. V was shortened by 0 bases and J by 6 bases, with 7 bases between the two germline ends. CDR3 length: 13 amino acids. The CDR3 DNA sequence: TGTGCCAGCAGCGTAGGGACTGTCAATGAGCAGTTCTTC. Encoded protein: CASSVGTVNEQFF.

This chain connects TRBV15 to TRBJ2-1; 9 bases agree with TRBD1. V shed 1 base, J shed 6 bases, and the junction held 7 bases outside the gene matches. Germline values: CDR1 LNHNV, CDR2 YYDKDF (reference sequence). The CDR3 has 16 amino acids. CDR3 sequence (DNA): TGTGCCACCAGCAGAGGGGGGACAGGGAGAGGCAATGAGCAGTTCTTC. This encodes CATSRGGTGRGNEQFF.

The rearrangement joins TRBV30 to TRBJ2-5, with a tentative D call TRBD2 (7 bases). V lost 3 bases and J lost 2, with 13 bases in between. The CDR3 loop spans 14 amino acids. CDR1 and CDR2 (germline): GTSNPN, SVGIG (reference sequence). CDR3 sequence: CAWSRSGTQETQYF. The DNA for the CDR3 is TGTGCCTGGAGCAGGAGCGGGACACAAGAGACCCAGTACTTC.

This chain uses TRBV18 with TRBJ2-7; D unclear. Trimming stripped 4 bases from V and 1 base from J, with 14 bases between. Germline V gene sequence: CDR1 KGHSH, CDR2 LQKENI. The CDR3 is 15 amino acids. CDR3 protein: CASSRLGIRSYEQYF. CDR3 nucleotides: TGTGCCAGCTCACGCCTTGGGATTCGGTCCTACGAGCAGTACTTC.

This chain joins TRBV4-1 and TRBJ2-3; TRBD2 agrees at 14 bases. This CDR3 region has 16 residues. Germline lookup yields CDR1 MGHRA and CDR2 YSYEKL. Trimming cost V 0 bases and J 9 bases; bases outside gene matches: 5. The CDR3 region is CASSQDAGTSGRTQYF. The CDR3 DNA follows: TGCGCCAGCAGCCAAGATGCCGGGACTAGCGGGAGAACGCAGTATTTT.

This rearrangement joins TRBV11-1 to TRBJ2-5; tentatively, D is TRBD1 (6 bases). The CDR3 length is 14 residues. V was trimmed by 0 bases and J by 4 bases, leaving 9 bases between them. Germline lookup yields CDR1 SGHAT and CDR2 FQDESV (reference sequence). DNA of the CDR3: TGTGCCAGCAGCTTAGCTAGGGGGTCAGAGACCCAGTACTTC. Its translation is CASSLARGSETQYF.

This rearrangement joins TRBV5-1 to TRBJ2-5; no firm D call. The end of the DNA is better explained by TRBJ2-7, so the J call may be wrong. CDR1 SGHRS and CDR2 YFSETQ come from the germline V gene. This CDR3 is built from 15 residues. Here the CDR3 DNA reads TGCGCCAGCGCAGGAACCGACCCATTTGTATACGAGCAGTACTTC. Translated, it gives CASAGTDPFVYEQYF.

The chain is built from TRBV29-1 and TRBJ1-2; no clear D. The germline V gene encodes CDR1 SQVTM and CDR2 ANQGSEA. The CDR3 contains 10 residues. Deletions cut 5 bases from V and 13 bases from J, with 14 bases between. The CDR3 nucleotides read TGCAGCGTTTGGCCGTCGGGAGGCACCTTC. This translates into CSVWPSGGTF. The entire variable domain, with the rest obtained from reference TRBV29-1 and TRBJ1-2, is as follows: SAVISQKPSRDICQRGTSLTIQCQVDSQVTMMFWYRQQPGQSLTLIATANQGSEATYESGFVIDKFPISRPNLTFSTLTVSNMSPEDSSIYLCSVWPSGGTFGSGTRLTVV.

The chain joins TRBV30 to TRBJ1-5; 7 bases agree with TRBD1. There are 13 residues in the CDR3. Germline assignment: CDR1 GTSNPN and CDR2 SVGIG (reference sequence). Unmatched junction bases numbered 5, after V lost 2 bases and J lost 7 bases. CDR3 in amino acids: CAWSYRGTQPQHF. The CDR3 DNA sequence: TGTGCCTGGAGTTACAGGGGCACCCAGCCCCAGCATTTT.

The chain joins TRBV18 to TRBJ1-1, with D unresolved. V lost 1 base and J lost 1, with 4 bases in between. The CDR3 consists of 13 residues. The germline CDR1 and CDR2 sequences are KGHSH and LQKENI. The CDR3 nucleotides are TGTGCCAGCTCACCACAGGCGAACACTGAAGCTTTCTTT. Encoded protein: CASSPQANTEAFF.

CDR3 coding DNA: TGCGCCAGCAGTGAAGGACTAGCGGGATTCTACGAGCAGTACTTC. Residues: CASSEGLAGFYEQYF. This chain links TRBV10-1 with TRBJ2-7; 12 positions match TRBD2. The CDR3 is made up of 15 amino acids. CDR1 and CDR2 from the germline V gene are WNHNN and SYGVQD (reference sequence). The V segment lost 3 bases and the J segment 3 bases; nucleotides outside the gene matches: 3.

This clone was counted a single time. The chain combines TRBV10-3 with TRBJ2-5; D may correspond to TRBD1 or TRBD2 (6 bases each). CDR1 is ENHRY, CDR2 SYGVKD, per germline. The V gene lost 6 bases and the J gene lost 2 bases, with 10 bases spanning the gap. This CDR3 spans 13 amino acids. CDR3 bases: TGTGCCATCAGGCAGGGGACTCAAGAGACCCAGTACTTC. Translation gives CAIRQGTQETQYF.

This clone was seen just once. The V call is TRBV25-1, the J call TRBJ2-1, with 7 positions matching TRBD1. The CDR3 consists of 16 residues. From germline, CDR1 is MGHDK and CDR2 SYGVNS. Trimming removed 3 bases from V and 6 bases from J; junction bases left unmatched: 11. CDR3: CASSEYRGSDTNEQFF. In DNA form, the CDR3 reads TGTGCCAGCAGTGAGTACAGGGGAAGCGATACCAATGAGCAGTTCTTC.

The CDR3 region is CASSYRRTSNEQFF. The CDR3 nucleotides are TGTGCCAGCAGTTACCGAAGGACTAGCAATGAGCAGTTCTTC. The chain combines TRBV6-5 with TRBJ2-1; 7 bases align to TRBD2. The CDR3 spans 14 residues. After removal of 2 bases from V and 6 bases from J, the junction contained 4 bases not matched to a gene. Germline-derived CDR1 and CDR2 are MNHEY and SVGAGI.

V usage is TRBV4-1 and J usage is TRBJ2-5; 9 nucleotides line up with TRBD2. CDR1 and CDR2 (germline): MGHRA, YSYEKL. This CDR3 has 18 residues. V was pared by 4 bases and J by 5 bases, with 17 bases of the junction left unmatched. The CDR3 DNA reads as TGCGCCAGCAGCCGAGCCGGGACTAGCTCCTCTATGAGGGAGACCCAGTACTTC. It translates to CASSRAGTSSSMRETQYF.

The chain couples TRBV19 to TRBJ2-1; TRBD2 aligns across 11 bases. Germline V CDR1 and CDR2: LNHDA, SQIVND (reference sequence). The CDR3 sequence is 19 residues long. V dropped 5 bases and J dropped 2; count of bases not matched to a gene: 14. The CDR3 nucleotides read TGTGCCAGTAGTCCCACACCGGGACTAGCGGAGGGGCCCTACAATGAGCAGTTCTTC. This codes for CASSPTPGLAEGPYNEQFF. The entire variable domain, with the rest obtained from reference TRBV19 and TRBJ2-1, is as follows: DGGITQSPKYLFRKEGQNVTLSCEQNLNHDAMYWYRQDPGQGLRLIYYSQIVNDFQKGDIAEGYSVSREKKESFPLTVTSAQKNPTAFYLCASSPTPGLAEGPYNEQFFGPGTRLTVL.

V and J are TRBV19 and TRBJ1-5; no firm D call. The CDR3 has 15 amino acids. V lost 1 base to trimming and J lost 3 bases, with 10 bases between them. The V gene's germline CDR1 is LNHDA and CDR2 SQIVND (reference sequence). CDR3 amino acids: CASSIVGGSNQPQHF. In DNA, the CDR3 is TGTGCCAGTAGTATAGTAGGCGGTTCCAATCAGCCCCAGCATTTT.

The rearrangement uses TRBV7-6 and TRBJ1-6, with no clear D. V was trimmed by 6 bases and J by 8 bases, leaving 17 bases between them. CDR1 is SGHVS, CDR2 FNYEAQ, per germline. This CDR3 contains 15 residues. The CDR3 region has the DNA TGTGCCAGCAGTTCCCCTAGCCTTGGGGATTCACCCCTCCACTTT. Translation gives CASSSPSLGDSPLHF.

This clone appeared once. This rearrangement joins TRBV7-9 to TRBJ2-7; the match to TRBD1 covers 10 bases. Germline assignment: CDR1 SEHNR and CDR2 FQNEAQ (reference sequence). The CDR3 runs to 16 residues. V was pared by 1 base and J by 8 bases, with 11 bases of the junction left unmatched. CDR3 DNA sequence: TGTGCCAGCAGCTTAGGTTCGGGACAGGGGACTACGAAGCAGTACTTC. Translating gives CASSLGSGQGTTKQYF. Drawing the rest from reference TRBV7-9 and TRBJ2-7, the complete variable domain is DTGVSQNPRHKITKRGQNVTFRCDPISEHNRLYWYRQTLGQGPEFLTYFQNEAQLEKSRLLSDRFSAERPKGSFSTLEIQRTEQGDSAMYLCASSLGSGQGTTKQYFGPGTRLTVT.

The chain uses TRBV5-1 and TRBJ1-2, with TRBD1 matching 7 bases. Germline CDR1 and CDR2: SGHRS and YFSETQ. After removal of 2 bases from V and 6 bases from J, the junction contained 4 bases not matched to a gene. This CDR3 is built from 13 residues. CDR3 in DNA: TGCGCCAGCAGCTTTGGACAGGAGAATGGCTACACCTTC. Its translation is CASSFGQENGYTF.